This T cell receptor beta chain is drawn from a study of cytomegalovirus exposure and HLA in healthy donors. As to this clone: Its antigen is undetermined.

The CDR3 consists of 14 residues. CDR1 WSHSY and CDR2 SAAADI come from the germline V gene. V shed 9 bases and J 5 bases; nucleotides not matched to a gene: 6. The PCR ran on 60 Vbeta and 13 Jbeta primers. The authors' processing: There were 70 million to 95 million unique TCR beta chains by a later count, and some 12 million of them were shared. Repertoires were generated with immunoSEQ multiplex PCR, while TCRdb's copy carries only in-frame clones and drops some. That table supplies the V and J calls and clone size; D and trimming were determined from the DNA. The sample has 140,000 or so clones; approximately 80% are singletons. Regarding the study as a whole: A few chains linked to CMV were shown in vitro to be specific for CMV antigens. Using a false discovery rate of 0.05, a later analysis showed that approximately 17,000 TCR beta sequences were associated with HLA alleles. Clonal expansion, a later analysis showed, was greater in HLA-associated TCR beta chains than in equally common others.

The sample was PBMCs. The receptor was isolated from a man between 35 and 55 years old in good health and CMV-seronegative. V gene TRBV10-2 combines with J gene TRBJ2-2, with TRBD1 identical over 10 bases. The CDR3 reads CASSTGGLTGELFF. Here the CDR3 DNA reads TGCGCCAGTTCGACAGGGGGCTTGACCGGGGAGCTGTTTTTT.